Listed below are T cell receptor beta chains from one sample, sequenced in a study of regulatory T cells in long-lasting Graves disease. TCRdb re-analysed the multiplex PCR reads in MiXCR, keeping a single row per CDR3 protein. The sample yields around 480,000 distinct CDR3 sequences, around 16% seen once. The sample was also reused in another study, on T cells in Graves' hyperthyroidism and ophthalmopathy.

Material: peripheral blood mononuclear cells (PBMCs), obtained at new diagnosis, from a patient treated with antithyroid drugs. The receptors shown here come from a woman aged 40-65 years with Graves disease. CDR3s include the opening cysteine and the closing phenylalanine or tryptophan. A D gene is named only where the DNA matches it firmly. For some rows the clone size is stated as once, few or many, or as a class when expanded; others skip it.

CDR3 protein	CDR3 DNA	J gene	V gene	clone size	D gene
CASSFRVGGVGGYTF	TGTGCCAGCAGTTTCCGAGTAGGCGGGGTGGGTGGCTACACCTTC	TRBJ1-2	TRBV12-3/TRBV12-4	.	.
CASSIQGDPYEQYF	TGTGCCAGTAGTATTCAAGGGGACCCCTACGAGCAGTACTTC	TRBJ2-7	TRBV19	few	.
CSARDLGRGTDTQYF	TGCAGTGCTAGAGATCTTGGCAGGGGCACAGATACGCAGTATTTT	TRBJ2-3	TRBV20-1	many	.
CASSRFQGNTEAFF	TGTGCCAGCAGCCGCTTTCAGGGAAACACTGAAGCTTTCTTT	TRBJ1-1	TRBV7-8	.	.
CSAGGPTKNIQYF	TGCAGTGCAGGGGGGCCCACCAAAAACATTCAGTACTTC	TRBJ2-4	TRBV20-1	.	.
CASSPGFSGANVLTF	TGTGCCAGCTCACCAGGTTTCTCTGGGGCCAACGTCCTGACTTTC	TRBJ2-6	TRBV18	.	.
CASSPEHGSGNTIYF	TGTGCCAGCTCCCCAGAACACGGCTCTGGAAACACCATATATTTT	TRBJ1-3	TRBV18	.	.
CAWDRGLNTEAFF	TGTGCCTGGGACAGGGGGCTGAACACTGAAGCTTTCTTT	TRBJ1-1	TRBV30	many	TRBD1
CASRLRGTDRAFF	TGTGCCAGTAGGCTAAGGGGGACTGATAGAGCTTTCTTT	TRBJ1-1	TRBV2	many	.
CASNPQNSGNTIYF	TGTGCCAGTAATCCTCAGAACTCTGGAAACACCATATATTTT	TRBJ1-3	TRBV19	.	.
CASSVVGIGGEKLFF	TGTGCCAGCAGCGTAGTAGGCATTGGCGGTGAAAAACTGTTTTTT	TRBJ1-4	TRBV9	.	.
CASSPRDKAPGPGANVLTF	TGTGCCAGCAGCCCCAGGGACAAGGCCCCGGGACCTGGGGCCAACGTCCTGACTTTC	TRBJ2-6	TRBV27	.	.
CASSSIEKLFF	TGTGCCAGCAGTTCAATCGAAAAACTGTTTTTT	TRBJ1-4	TRBV12-3/TRBV12-4	.	.
CASSLRGTDTPYF	TGTGCCAGCAGCTTAAGAGGCACAGATACGCCGTATTTT	TRBJ2-3	TRBV7-2	few	.
CASSQDRSGLGGGYTF	TGCGCCAGCAGCCAAGATCGGTCCGGCCTTGGAGGGGGCTACACCTTC	TRBJ1-2	TRBV4-1	few	.
CASSQELGSSYGYTF	TGCGCCAGCAGCCAAGAACTCGGCAGCTCGTATGGCTACACCTTC	TRBJ1-2	TRBV5-8	.	.
CASSPHGNTEAFF	TGTGCCAGCAGCCCCCACGGGAACACTGAAGCTTTCTTT	TRBJ1-1	TRBV7-9	many	.
CASSLGRSWYGYTF	TGTGCCAGCAGCTTAGGCAGGTCTTGGTATGGCTACACCTTC	TRBJ1-2	TRBV5-6	.	.
CASSLAGGDHTIYF	TGCGCCAGCAGCTTGGCCGGGGGGGACCACACCATATATTTT	TRBJ1-3	TRBV5-1	once	.
CASSYSASGGAETQYF	TGTGCCAGCAGTTACTCGGCTAGCGGGGGGGCAGAGACCCAGTACTTC	TRBJ2-5	TRBV6-2/TRBV6-3	many	TRBD2
CASSPDRGTYGYTF	TGTGCCAGCAGCCCCGACAGGGGTACCTATGGCTACACCTTC	TRBJ1-2	TRBV6-1	few	TRBD1
CASSLEAEKLFF	TGTGCCAGCAGCTTAGAAGCTGAAAAACTGTTTTTT	TRBJ1-4	TRBV13	many	.
CAGRGDRSYEQYF	TGTGCCGGGAGGGGGGATAGATCCTACGAGCAGTACTTC	TRBJ2-7	TRBV30	many	.
CSASRVIPYEQYF	TGCAGTGCCAGCAGGGTGATACCCTACGAGCAGTACTTC	TRBJ2-7	TRBV20-1	many	.
CASGEGGNTEAFF	TGTGCCAGCGGTGAAGGTGGGAACACTGAAGCTTTCTTT	TRBJ1-1	TRBV2	few	.
CASSGSGRSYEQYF	TGTGCCAGTAGTGGATCGGGGCGCTCCTACGAGCAGTACTTC	TRBJ2-7	TRBV19	.	.
CASSIGGPRRTQHF	TGTGCCAGTAGTATAGGCGGACCGCGGCGGACCCAGCATTTT	TRBJ1-5	TRBV19	.	.
CSARVASGGADDTQYF	TGCAGTGCTAGAGTGGCTAGCGGGGGGGCAGACGATACGCAGTATTTT	TRBJ2-3	TRBV20-1	few	TRBD2
CASSEGADRGDTQYF	TGTGCCAGCAGTGAAGGGGCGGACCGGGGAGATACGCAGTATTTT	TRBJ2-3	TRBV2	.	.
CASSPGGGLTEAFF	TGTGCCAGCTCACCGGGCGGGGGCCTCACTGAAGCTTTCTTT	TRBJ1-1	TRBV18	many	.
CASSDFGRFQETQYF	TGTGCCAGCAGCGACTTCGGACGCTTCCAAGAGACCCAGTACTTC	TRBJ2-5	TRBV9	many	.
CASSLEGSTEAFF	TGTGCCAGCAGCTTAGAAGGAAGCACTGAAGCTTTCTTT	TRBJ1-1	TRBV7-8	many	.
CASSLAVGITGNTIYF	TGTGCCAGCAGTTTAGCGGTGGGGATTACCGGAAACACCATATATTTT	TRBJ1-3	TRBV12-3/TRBV12-4	many	.
CASSYSNYMNTEAFF	TGTGCCAGCAGTTACTCGAACTACATGAACACTGAAGCTTTCTTT	TRBJ1-1	TRBV6-5	few	.
CASSRDSLPQHF	TGTGCCAGCAGCCGGGACAGTCTTCCCCAGCATTTT	TRBJ1-5	TRBV12-3/TRBV12-4	many	TRBD1
CASTPGQAFSEKLFF	TGTGCCAGCACCCCCGGACAGGCCTTTTCGGAAAAACTGTTTTTT	TRBJ1-4	TRBV3-1	.	TRBD1
CASSYSGGTSYNEQFF	TGTGCCAGCAGTTACAGCGGGGGGACCTCCTACAATGAGCAGTTCTTC	TRBJ2-1	TRBV27	many	TRBD2
CASSDRSSYGYTF	TGTGCCAGCAGTGACCGGAGCAGCTATGGCTACACCTTC	TRBJ1-2	TRBV6-1	many	.
CASSLAPRGGELFF	TGTGCCAGCAGCTTAGCCCCGCGGGGCGGGGAGCTGTTTTTT	TRBJ2-2	TRBV7-2	many	.
CAISRPGQGSSYEQYF	TGTGCCATCAGTCGTCCGGGACAGGGGAGCTCCTACGAGCAGTACTTC	TRBJ2-7	TRBV10-3	once	TRBD1
CASGTKHVNTEAFF	TGTGCCAGCGGGACAAAGCATGTCAACACTGAAGCTTTCTTT	TRBJ1-1	TRBV28	many	.
CASSSRGGLYGYTF	TGTGCCAGCAGTAGTCGGGGGGGACTCTATGGCTACACCTTC	TRBJ1-2	TRBV6-1	many	.
CASSLGPSGGTEQYF	TGTGCCAGCAGCTTAGGCCCTAGCGGGGGGACCGAGCAGTACTTC	TRBJ2-7	TRBV11-2	.	TRBD2
CASSPWTGPYNEQFF	TGTGCCAGCAGCCCGTGGACAGGGCCTTACAATGAGCAGTTCTTC	TRBJ2-1	TRBV3-1	many	TRBD1
CASSLRGSGANNEQFF	TGTGCCAGCAGCCTGCGGGGTAGCGGGGCAAACAATGAGCAGTTCTTC	TRBJ2-1	TRBV4-2	many	TRBD2
CASSLESEGQPQHF	TGCGCCAGCAGCTTGGAGTCAGAGGGTCAGCCCCAGCATTTT	TRBJ1-5	TRBV5-1	many	.
CASSLPGQEAFF	TGTGCCAGCAGTTTACCTGGTCAGGAAGCTTTCTTT	TRBJ1-1	TRBV12-3/TRBV12-4	many	.
CASSLESSNQPQHF	TGCGCCAGCAGCTTGGAGAGTAGCAATCAGCCCCAGCATTTT	TRBJ1-5	TRBV5-1	.	.
CASSLAEDNEETQYF	TGCGCCAGCAGCTTGGCCGAAGACAACGAAGAGACCCAGTACTTC	TRBJ2-5	TRBV5-1	.	.
CASSEAGAGATEAFF	TGTGCCAGCAGTGAAGCCGGGGCAGGGGCCACTGAAGCTTTCTTT	TRBJ1-1	TRBV6-1	many	.
CASSPPYTVTYPTNYGYTF	TGTGCCAGCTCACCCCCATACACAGTCACGTATCCTACCAACTATGGCTACACCTTC	TRBJ1-2	TRBV18	.	.
CASSSSGTGGYTF	TGTGCCAGTAGTAGCTCCGGGACAGGGGGCTACACCTTC	TRBJ1-2	TRBV19	.	TRBD1
CASSLQGRGQPQHF	TGTGCCAGCAGTTTACAGGGGCGGGGGCAGCCCCAGCATTTT	TRBJ1-5	TRBV27	few	.
CASSYANPPNTEAFF	TGTGCCAGCAGTTACGCTAACCCCCCGAACACTGAAGCTTTCTTT	TRBJ1-1	TRBV6-5	many	.
CASSIGQENSPLHF	TGTGCCAGTAGTATCGGGCAGGAAAATTCACCCCTCCACTTT	TRBJ1-6	TRBV19	.	.
CASSQEAAMNTEAFF	TGCGCCAGCAGCCAAGAAGCAGCAATGAACACTGAAGCTTTCTTT	TRBJ1-1	TRBV4-1	.	.
CASSPRRTVGANVLTF	TGCGCCAGCAGCCCTCGGAGGACAGTTGGGGCCAACGTCCTGACTTTC	TRBJ2-6	TRBV4-1	.	.